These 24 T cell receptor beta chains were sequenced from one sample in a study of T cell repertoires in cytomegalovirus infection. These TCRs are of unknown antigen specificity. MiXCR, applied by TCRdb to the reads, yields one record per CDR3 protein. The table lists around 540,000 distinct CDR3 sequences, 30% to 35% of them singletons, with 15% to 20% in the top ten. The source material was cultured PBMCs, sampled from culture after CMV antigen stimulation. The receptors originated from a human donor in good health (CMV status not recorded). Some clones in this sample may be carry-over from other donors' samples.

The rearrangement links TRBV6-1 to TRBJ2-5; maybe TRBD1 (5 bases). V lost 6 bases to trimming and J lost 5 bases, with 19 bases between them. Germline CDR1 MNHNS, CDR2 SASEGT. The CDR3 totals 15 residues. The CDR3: CASRRQILWPETQYF. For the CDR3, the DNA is TGTGCCAGCAGGAGACAGATACTTTGGCCGGAGACCCAGTACTTC.

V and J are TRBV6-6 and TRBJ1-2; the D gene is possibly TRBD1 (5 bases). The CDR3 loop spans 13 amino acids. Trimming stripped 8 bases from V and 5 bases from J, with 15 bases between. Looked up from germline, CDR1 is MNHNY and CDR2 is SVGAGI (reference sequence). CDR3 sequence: CASHRGGLYGYTF. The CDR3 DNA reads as TGTGCCAGCCACCGGGGGGGATTGTATGGCTACACCTTC.

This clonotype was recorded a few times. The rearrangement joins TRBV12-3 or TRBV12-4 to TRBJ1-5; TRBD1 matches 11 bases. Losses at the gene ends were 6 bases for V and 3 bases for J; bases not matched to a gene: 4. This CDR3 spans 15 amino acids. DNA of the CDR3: TGTGCCAGCAGGGCGGGACAGGGGGACAATCAGCCCCAGCATTTT. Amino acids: CASRAGQGDNQPQHF.

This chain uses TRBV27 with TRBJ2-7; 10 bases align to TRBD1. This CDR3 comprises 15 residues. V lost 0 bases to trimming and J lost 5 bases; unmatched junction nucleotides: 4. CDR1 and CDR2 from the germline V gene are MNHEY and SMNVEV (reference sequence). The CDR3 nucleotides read TGTGCCAGCAGTTTATCGAGGGACAGGGGCCACGAGCAGTACTTC. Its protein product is CASSLSRDRGHEQYF.

The DNA of the CDR3 is TGCGCCAGCAGCCTCTATCCGACAGTAACCGGGGAGCTGTTTTTT. Translation gives CASSLYPTVTGELFF. This chain joins TRBV4-3 and TRBJ2-2; weak D call: TRBD1 (5 bases). This CDR3 spans 15 amino acids. CDR1 is LGHNA, CDR2 YSLEER, per germline. Deletions cut 4 bases from V and 5 bases from J, with 14 bases between.

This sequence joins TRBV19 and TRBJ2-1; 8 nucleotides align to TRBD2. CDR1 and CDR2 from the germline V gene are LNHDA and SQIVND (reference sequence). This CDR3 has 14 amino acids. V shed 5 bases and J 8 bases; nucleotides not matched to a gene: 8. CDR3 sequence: CASSQGLVLHEQFF. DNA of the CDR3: TGTGCCAGTAGTCAGGGACTAGTTCTCCATGAGCAGTTCTTC.

The CDR3 is CATTRDLGGREQYF. CDR3 DNA: TGTGCCACGACCAGGGACCTTGGAGGCCGGGAGCAGTACTTC. The rearrangement joins TRBV28 to TRBJ2-7; TRBD1 or TRBD2 may be the D gene (5 bases each). The V gene lost 10 bases and the J gene lost 7 bases, with 23 bases spanning the gap. Looked up from germline, CDR1 is MDHEN and CDR2 is SYDVKM. This CDR3 contains 14 residues.

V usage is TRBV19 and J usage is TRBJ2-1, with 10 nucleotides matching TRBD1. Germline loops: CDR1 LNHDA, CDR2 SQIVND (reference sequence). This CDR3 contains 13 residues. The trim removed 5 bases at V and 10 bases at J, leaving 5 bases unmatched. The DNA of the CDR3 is TGTGCCAGTAGTCCGGGACAGGGGCGGGAGCAGTTCTTC. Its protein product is CASSPGQGREQFF.

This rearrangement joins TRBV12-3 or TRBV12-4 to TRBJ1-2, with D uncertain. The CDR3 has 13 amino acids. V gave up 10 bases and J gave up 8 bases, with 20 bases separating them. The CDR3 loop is CAISPDPARGYTF. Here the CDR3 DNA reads TGTGCCATCAGCCCGGACCCGGCTAGAGGCTACACCTTC.

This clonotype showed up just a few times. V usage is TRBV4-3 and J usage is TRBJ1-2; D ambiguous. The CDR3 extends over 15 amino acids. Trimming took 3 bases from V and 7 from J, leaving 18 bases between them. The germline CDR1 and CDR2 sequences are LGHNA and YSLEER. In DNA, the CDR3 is TGCGCCAGCAGCCAGAACATCGGTGGACTGGGTGGCTACACCTTC. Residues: CASSQNIGGLGGYTF.

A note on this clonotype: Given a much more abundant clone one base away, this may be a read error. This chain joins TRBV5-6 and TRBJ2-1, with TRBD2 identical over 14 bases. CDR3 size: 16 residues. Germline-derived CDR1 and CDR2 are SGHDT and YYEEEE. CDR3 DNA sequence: TGTGCCAACAGCAGGAAAGGACTAGCGGGAGGCAATGAGCAGTTCTTC. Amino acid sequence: CANSRKGLAGGNEQFF.

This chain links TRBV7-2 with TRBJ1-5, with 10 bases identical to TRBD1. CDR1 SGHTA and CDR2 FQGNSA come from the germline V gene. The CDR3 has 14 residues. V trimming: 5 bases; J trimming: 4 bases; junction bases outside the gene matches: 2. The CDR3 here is CASSGTGVNQPQHF. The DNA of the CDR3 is TGTGCCAGCAGCGGGACAGGGGTAAATCAGCCCCAGCATTTT.

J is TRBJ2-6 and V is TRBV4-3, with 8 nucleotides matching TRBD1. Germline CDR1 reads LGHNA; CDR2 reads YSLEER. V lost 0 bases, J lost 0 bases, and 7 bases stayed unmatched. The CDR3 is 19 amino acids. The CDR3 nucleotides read TGCGCCAGCAGCCAAGATCCCCCAGGGGGCGCCTCTGGGGCCAACGTCCTGACTTTC. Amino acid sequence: CASSQDPPGGASGANVLTF.

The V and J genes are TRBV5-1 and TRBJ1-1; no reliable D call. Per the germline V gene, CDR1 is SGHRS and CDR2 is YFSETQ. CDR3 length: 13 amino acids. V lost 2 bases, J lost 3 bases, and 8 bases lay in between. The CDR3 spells CASSLRDHTEAFF. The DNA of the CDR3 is TGCGCCAGCAGCTTACGGGATCACACTGAAGCTTTCTTT.

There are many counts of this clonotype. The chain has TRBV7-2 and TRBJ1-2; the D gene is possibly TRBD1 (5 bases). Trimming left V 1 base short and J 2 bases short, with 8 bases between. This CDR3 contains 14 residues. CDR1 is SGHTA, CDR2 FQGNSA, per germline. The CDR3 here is CASSLDRDNYGYTF. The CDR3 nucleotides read TGTGCCAGCAGCTTAGATAGGGACAACTATGGCTACACCTTC.

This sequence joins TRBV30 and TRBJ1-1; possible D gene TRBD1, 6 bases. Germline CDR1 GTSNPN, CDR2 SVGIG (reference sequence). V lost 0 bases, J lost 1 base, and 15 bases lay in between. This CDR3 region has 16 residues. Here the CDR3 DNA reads TGTGCCTGGAGTGTATGGGGGGGCGTGGGGAACACTGAAGCTTTCTTT. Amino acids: CAWSVWGGVGNTEAFF.

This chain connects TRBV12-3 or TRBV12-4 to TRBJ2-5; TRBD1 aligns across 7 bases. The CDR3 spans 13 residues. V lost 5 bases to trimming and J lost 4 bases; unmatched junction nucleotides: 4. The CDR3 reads CASSDRVPETQYF. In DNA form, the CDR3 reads TGTGCCAGCAGTGACAGGGTTCCAGAGACCCAGTACTTC.

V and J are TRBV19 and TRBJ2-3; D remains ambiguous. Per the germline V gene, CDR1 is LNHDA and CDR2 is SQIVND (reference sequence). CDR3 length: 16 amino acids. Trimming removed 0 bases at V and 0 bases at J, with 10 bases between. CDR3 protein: CASSIEGPRSTDTQYF. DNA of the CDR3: TGTGCCAGTAGTATAGAAGGACCTCGTAGCACAGATACGCAGTATTTT.

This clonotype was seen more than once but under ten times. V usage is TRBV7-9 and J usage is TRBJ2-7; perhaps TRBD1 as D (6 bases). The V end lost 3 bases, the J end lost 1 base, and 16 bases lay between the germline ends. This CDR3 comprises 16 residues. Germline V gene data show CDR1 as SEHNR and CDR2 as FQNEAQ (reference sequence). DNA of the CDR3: TGTGCCAGCAGCTTTTCGACAGGTCAGAAATCCTACGAGCAGTACGTC. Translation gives CASSFSTGQKSYEQYV.

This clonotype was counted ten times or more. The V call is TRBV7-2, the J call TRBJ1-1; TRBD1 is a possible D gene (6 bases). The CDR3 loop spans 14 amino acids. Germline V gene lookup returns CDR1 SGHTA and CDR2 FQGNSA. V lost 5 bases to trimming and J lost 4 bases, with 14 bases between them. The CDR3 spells CASSPQQGSTEAFF. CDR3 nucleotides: TGTGCCAGCAGCCCACAACAGGGTAGCACTGAAGCTTTCTTT.

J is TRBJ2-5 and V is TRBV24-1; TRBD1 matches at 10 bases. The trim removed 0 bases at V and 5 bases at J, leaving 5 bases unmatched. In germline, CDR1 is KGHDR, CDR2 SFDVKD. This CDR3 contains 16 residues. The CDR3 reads CATSDLFGTGVETQYF. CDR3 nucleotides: TGTGCCACCAGTGATTTGTTCGGGACAGGGGTCGAGACCCAGTACTTC.

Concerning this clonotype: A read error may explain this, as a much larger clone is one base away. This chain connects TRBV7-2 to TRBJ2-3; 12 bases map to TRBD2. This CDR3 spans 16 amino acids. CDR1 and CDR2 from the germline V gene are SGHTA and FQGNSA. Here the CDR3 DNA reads TGTGCCAACAGCTTCTACGGGACTAGCGGGACAGATACGCAGTATTTT. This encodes CANSFYGTSGTDTQYF.

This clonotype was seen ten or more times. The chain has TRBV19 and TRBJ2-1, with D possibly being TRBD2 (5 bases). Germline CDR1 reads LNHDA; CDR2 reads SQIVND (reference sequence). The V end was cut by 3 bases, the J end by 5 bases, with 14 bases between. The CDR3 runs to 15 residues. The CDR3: CASSMGRTGDNEQFF. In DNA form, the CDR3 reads TGTGCCAGTAGTATGGGCAGGACCGGGGACAATGAGCAGTTCTTC.

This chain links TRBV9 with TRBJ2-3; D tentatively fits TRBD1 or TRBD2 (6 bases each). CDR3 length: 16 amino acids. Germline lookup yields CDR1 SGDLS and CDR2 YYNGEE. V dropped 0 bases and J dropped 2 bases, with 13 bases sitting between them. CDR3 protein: CASSVGGGLITDTQYF. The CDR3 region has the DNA TGTGCCAGCAGCGTAGGAGGGGGACTCATCACAGATACGCAGTATTTT.